This TCR beta chain stems from a study of cytomegalovirus exposure and HLA in healthy donors. Study as a whole: Of all 400 or so donors who were genotyped, around 82% belonged to the Caucasian-associated ancestry cluster.

Comments on this clone: The antigen remains unidentified.

Study observations and caveats: It is likely that the observed cluster of highly shared sequence variants was a sequencing artifact. Productive status was seen about 87% or about 30% of the time for most TCR beta V segments in an earlier analysis.

PCR employed 60 Vbeta and 13 Jbeta primers. TCRdb keeps only in-frame clones here, not all; method: immunoSEQ multiplex PCR. The table has more than 100,000 clones, 60% to 80% seen once; the top ten hold under 5.5%. Germline V CDR1 and CDR2: SGHTA, FQGNSA. V shed 2 bases and J shed 2 bases, with 10 bases lying between them. CDR3 length equals 14 residues. V and J are TRBV7-2 and TRBJ2-7; TRBD1 is a possible D gene (5 bases). Material: PBMCs. The TCR sequence derives from a man between 50 and 59 years old in good health and CMV-seropositive. This chain's CDR3 is CASSLNRQTYEQYF. CDR3 sequence (DNA): TGTGCCAGCAGCTTAAACAGACAGACCTACGAGCAGTACTTC. Supplemented by reference TRBV7-2 and TRBJ2-7, the full variable domain reads GAGVSQSPSNKVTEKGKDVELRCDPISGHTALYWYRQSLGQGLEFLIYFQGNSAPDKSGLPSDRFSAERTGGSVSTLTIQRTQQEDSAVYLCASSLNRQTYEQYFGPGTRLTVT.